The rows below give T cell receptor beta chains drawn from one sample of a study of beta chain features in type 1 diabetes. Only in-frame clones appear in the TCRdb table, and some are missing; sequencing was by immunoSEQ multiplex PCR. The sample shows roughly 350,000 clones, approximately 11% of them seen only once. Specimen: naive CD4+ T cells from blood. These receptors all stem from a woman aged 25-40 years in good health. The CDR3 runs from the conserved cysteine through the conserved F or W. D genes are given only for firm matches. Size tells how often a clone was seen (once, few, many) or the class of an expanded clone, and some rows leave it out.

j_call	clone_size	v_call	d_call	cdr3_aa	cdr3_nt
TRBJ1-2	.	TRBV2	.	CASSERQYPF	TGTGCCAGCAGTGAGCGACAGTATCCCTTC
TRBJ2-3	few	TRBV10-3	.	CAISESLGDTQYF	TGTGCCATCAGTGAGTCCTTGGGCGATACGCAGTATTTT
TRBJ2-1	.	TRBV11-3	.	CASSLDGAYNEQFF	TGTGCCAGCAGCTTAGACGGGGCCTACAATGAGCAGTTCTTC
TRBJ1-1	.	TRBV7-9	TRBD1	CASSLAGQGRYTEAFF	TGTGCCAGCAGCTTAGCGGGACAGGGTCGGTACACTGAAGCTTTCTTT
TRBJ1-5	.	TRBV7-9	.	CASSSSGGNQPQHF	TGTGCCAGCAGCTCGTCAGGGGGCAATCAGCCCCAGCATTTT
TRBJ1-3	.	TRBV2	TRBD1	CASKGQGGNTIYF	TGTGCCAGCAAGGGACAGGGTGGAAACACCATATATTTT
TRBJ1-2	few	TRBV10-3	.	CAISPGGYGYTF	TGTGCCATCAGCCCCGGCGGGTATGGCTACACCTTC
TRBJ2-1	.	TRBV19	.	CASSMEDFFGEFTEQFF	TGTGCCAGTAGTATGGAAGACTTCTTTGGGGAGTTCACTGAGCAGTTCTTC
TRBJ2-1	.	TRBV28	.	CASSLSAGEVGHKGFF	TGTGCCAGCAGTTTATCGGCGGGAGAAGTGGGACACAAGGGGTTCTTC
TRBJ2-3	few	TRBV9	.	CASSGLDRISTDTQYF	TGTGCCAGCAGCGGGTTGGACAGAATTAGCACAGATACGCAGTATTTT
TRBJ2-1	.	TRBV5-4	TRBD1	CASRSVGGYEQFF	TGTGCCAGCAGATCAGTAGGGGGCTATGAGCAGTTCTTC
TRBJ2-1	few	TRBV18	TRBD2	CASSPPGVLAGAGSDEQFF	TGTGCCAGCTCACCACCCGGGGTTTTAGCGGGAGCCGGTTCCGATGAGCAGTTCTTC
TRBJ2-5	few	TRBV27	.	CASSFRAIDTQYF	TGTGCCAGCAGTTTCAGGGCGATTGATACCCAGTACTTC
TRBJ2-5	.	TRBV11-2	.	CASSTREETQYF	TGTGCCAGCAGCACTCGGGAAGAGACCCAGTACTTC
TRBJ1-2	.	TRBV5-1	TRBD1	CASSLGQGGYGYTF	TGCGCCAGCAGCCTAGGACAGGGAGGGTATGGCTACACCTTC
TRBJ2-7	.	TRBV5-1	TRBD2	CASSRDGGSLYEQYF	TGCGCCAGCAGCCGCGACGGCGGGAGCCTCTACGAGCAGTACTTC
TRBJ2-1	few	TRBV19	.	CASTFYNEQFF	TGTGCCAGTACCTTTTACAATGAGCAGTTCTTC
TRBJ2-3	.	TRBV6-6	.	CASSNGDTQYF	TGTGCCAGCTCGAACGGAGATACGCAGTATTTT
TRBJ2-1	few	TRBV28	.	CASSPDERRNEQFF	TGTGCCAGCAGCCCCGACGAGAGGCGCAATGAGCAGTTCTTC
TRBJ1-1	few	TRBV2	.	CASMNGEGTEAFF	TGTGCCAGCATGAACGGGGAGGGAACTGAAGCTTTCTTT
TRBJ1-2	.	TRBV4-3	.	CASSQDKAGLGYGYTF	TGCGCCAGCAGCCAAGATAAGGCGGGTCTAGGGTATGGCTACACCTTC
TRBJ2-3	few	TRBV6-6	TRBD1	CASSQGVDTQYF	TGTGCCAGCAGTCAGGGGGTAGATACGCAGTATTTT
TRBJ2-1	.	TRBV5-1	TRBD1	CASSSGQGGYNEQFF	TGCGCCAGCAGCTCGGGACAGGGTGGATACAATGAGCAGTTCTTC